This T cell receptor (beta chain) was retrieved from a study of T cell responses to AZD1222 COVID-19 vaccine. Assay used: immunoSEQ multiplex PCR; TCRdb lists only in-frame clones, some missing. Here the sample spans 200,000 or so clones, about 92% being singletons. V lost 0 bases to trimming and J lost 13 bases, with 24 bases between them. This CDR3 contains 16 residues. Germline V gives CDR1 GTSNPN, CDR2 SVGIG (reference sequence). Material: peripheral blood, obtained on day 0 of MenACWY control vaccination. J is TRBJ1-4 and V is TRBV30; D possibly corresponds to TRBD1 (5 bases). The sequence came from an adult in good health. The CDR3 DNA sequence: TGTGCCTGGAGTGTACTCTGGGCAGGTGGGGGTGAGGGACTGTTTTTT. It encodes CAWSVLWAGGGEGLFF.